The 27 T cell receptor beta chains reported below all come from one sample, sequenced in a study of cytomegalovirus exposure and HLA in healthy donors. TCRdb's table, derived via immunoSEQ multiplex PCR, lists solely in-frame clones and lacks some. Of over 200,000 clones in the sample, roughly 88% were seen once. Sample: PBMCs. These receptor sequences come from a woman between 18 and 29 years old in good health and CMV-seronegative.

The V call is TRBV6-5, the J call TRBJ1-2; D unresolved. The CDR3 runs 15 residues. Germline lookup yields CDR1 MNHEY and CDR2 SVGAGI. V lost 10 bases to trimming and J lost 0 bases, with 18 bases between them. CDR3 nucleotide sequence: TGTGCCACCGGTCCCATCTATCGGGCTAACTATGGCTACACCTTC. Translating gives CATGPIYRANYGYTF.

The chain is built from TRBV19 and TRBJ2-2; a possible D gene is TRBD1 (5 bases). V was shortened by 4 bases and J by 8 bases, with 8 bases between the two germline ends. This CDR3 has 12 residues. Germline V gene data show CDR1 as LNHDA and CDR2 as SQIVND (reference sequence). CDR3 bases: TGTGCCAGTAGTAATCAGGGTGGGGAGCTGTTTTTT. Translation gives CASSNQGGELFF.

The genes are TRBV7-2 and TRBJ2-5; TRBD2 agrees at 7 bases. CDR3 size: 15 residues. The J segment lost 6 bases and the V segment lost 0 bases, leaving 7 bases of the junction unmatched. The germline V gene has CDR1 SGHTA and CDR2 FQGNSA. CDR3 sequence reads: CASSLAGGSAKTQYF. CDR3 bases: TGTGCCAGCAGCTTAGCGGGCGGGAGCGCAAAGACCCAGTACTTC.

CDR3 in amino acids: CASSQNTGTGRWEQFF. In DNA, the CDR3 is TGTGCCAGCAGTCAAAACACCGGGACAGGGAGATGGGAGCAGTTCTTC. The chain couples TRBV7-2 to TRBJ2-1, with 9 nucleotides matching TRBD1. The J segment lost 10 bases and the V segment lost 6 bases, leaving 16 bases of the junction unmatched. The germline gives CDR1 SGHTA, CDR2 FQGNSA. This CDR3 comprises 16 residues.

J is TRBJ1-2 and V is TRBV28, with TRBD1 matching 7 bases. The germline V gene has CDR1 MDHEN and CDR2 SYDVKM. The CDR3 is 14 residues long. Losses at the gene ends were 3 bases for V and 5 bases for J; bases not matched to a gene: 6. CDR3 loop: CASSFGQGGYGYTF. The CDR3 bases are TGTGCCAGCAGTTTCGGGCAGGGGGGTTATGGCTACACCTTC.

This clone was seen just once. The rearrangement links TRBV29-1 to TRBJ1-2; TRBD1 matches 9 bases. V lost 0 bases and J lost 3; bases outside the gene matches: 11. Germline CDR1 SQVTM, CDR2 ANQGSEA. CDR3 size: 17 residues. The CDR3 here is CSVEDPSGQGLHYGYTF. CDR3 nucleotide sequence: TGCAGCGTTGAAGACCCCTCTGGACAGGGGCTCCACTATGGCTACACCTTC.

The rearrangement joins TRBV19 to TRBJ1-1, with D unresolved. The germline V gene encodes CDR1 LNHDA and CDR2 SQIVND (reference sequence). The CDR3 has 16 residues. V dropped 3 bases and J dropped 0 bases, with 14 bases sitting between them. CDR3 region: CASSIRPLPMNTEAFF. The CDR3 DNA follows: TGTGCCAGTAGTATCAGGCCCCTCCCCATGAACACTGAAGCTTTCTTT.

V is TRBV27 and J is TRBJ2-5; possibly TRBD1 for D (5 bases). Trimming took 5 bases from V and 5 from J, leaving 15 bases between them. Germline CDR1 and CDR2: MNHEY and SMNVEV (reference sequence). The CDR3 sequence is 14 residues long. The CDR3 bases are TGTGCCAGCAGTCTATATCACAGGTTGGAGACCCAGTACTTC. It translates to CASSLYHRLETQYF.

This chain uses TRBV6-1 with TRBJ2-3, with D possibly being TRBD2 (5 bases). Trimming cost V 2 bases and J 1 base, with 13 bases left between them. This CDR3 contains 16 residues. CDR1 MNHNS and CDR2 SASEGT come from the germline V gene. The CDR3 DNA reads TGTGCCAGCAGTGAACGGGGAGTCTTTGGCACAGATACGCAGTATTTT. Amino acids: CASSERGVFGTDTQYF.

CDR3 region: CASSRLVEVGYEQYF. In DNA form, the CDR3 reads TGTGCCAGCAGCCGCCTAGTAGAGGTTGGCTACGAGCAGTACTTC. The chain joins TRBV5-6 to TRBJ2-7; D unclear. V shed 4 bases and J shed 3 bases, with 17 bases lying between them. The CDR3 spans 15 residues. Germline loops: CDR1 SGHDT, CDR2 YYEEEE.

The J gene is TRBJ2-5, the V gene TRBV5-1; TRBD2 matches 12 bases. This CDR3 contains 15 residues. V lost 4 bases and J lost 3; bases outside the gene matches: 4. The V gene's germline CDR1 is SGHRS and CDR2 YFSETQ. CDR3 protein: CASSPWTSGKETQYF. CDR3 DNA: TGCGCCAGCAGCCCTTGGACTAGCGGGAAAGAGACCCAGTACTTC. Supplemented by reference TRBV5-1 and TRBJ2-5, the full variable domain reads KAGVTQTPRYLIKTRGQQVTLSCSPISGHRSVSWYQQTPGQGLQFLFEYFSETQRNKGNFPGRFSGRQFSNSRSEMNVSTLELGDSALYLCASSPWTSGKETQYFGPGTRLLVL.

DNA of the CDR3: TGTGCCAGTAATTTCCATGAGGCGAGCTCCTACAATGAGCAGTTCTTC. Translation: CASNFHEASSYNEQFF. The V call is TRBV19, the J call TRBJ2-1, with D unclear. CDR3 length: 16 residues. Looked up from germline, CDR1 is LNHDA and CDR2 is SQIVND (reference sequence). V lost 7 bases and J 0 bases, leaving 16 bases between the germline ends.

This clone is a singleton in its sample. CDR3 loop: CASSLARRTGANVLTF. In DNA form, the CDR3 reads TGTGCCAGCAGCTTAGCCCGGAGAACCGGGGCCAACGTCCTGACTTTC. The gene calls are TRBV7-9 and TRBJ2-6; D not resolved. This CDR3 region has 16 residues. Trimming cost V 0 bases and J 4 bases, with 10 bases left between them. The germline V gene has CDR1 SEHNR and CDR2 FQNEAQ (reference sequence).

The chain employs TRBV5-6 and TRBJ2-2; 7 positions match TRBD2. Germline assignment: CDR1 SGHDT and CDR2 YYEEEE. V was clipped by 2 bases and J by 7 bases; unmatched bases: 2. The CDR3 consists of 13 residues. For the CDR3, the DNA is TGTGCCAGCAGCTTCAGGGAGGGCGGGGAGCTGTTTTTT. Translation gives CASSFREGGELFF.

The rearrangement joins TRBV7-3 to TRBJ2-5; D remains ambiguous. CDR1 and CDR2 from the germline V gene are SGHTA and FQGTGA. V lost 3 bases, J lost 4 bases, and 9 bases lay in between. The CDR3 consists of 13 residues. DNA for the CDR3: TGTGCCAGCAGCTTCGGAGTGGGAGAGACCCAGTACTTC. It codes for CASSFGVGETQYF.

The chain links TRBV11-2 to TRBJ2-7; the match to TRBD2 covers 8 bases. CDR1 is SGHAT, CDR2 FQNNGV, per germline. V dropped 1 base and J dropped 0; count of bases not matched to a gene: 8. The CDR3 is 17 amino acids. The DNA of the CDR3 is TGTGCCAGCAGCTTAGGGGGCGCGGGAGGCGACTCCTACGAGCAGTACTTC. This gives the protein CASSLGGAGGDSYEQYF.

V is TRBV10-2 and J is TRBJ2-1; 7 nucleotides line up with TRBD2. The CDR3 is made up of 14 amino acids. The ends lost 6 bases at V and 2 bases at J; junction bases unmatched: 4. Germline V gene sequence: CDR1 WSHSY, CDR2 SAAADI. In DNA, the CDR3 is TGCGCCAGCAGAACTAGCGCAACCTACAATGAGCAGTTCTTC. Amino acids: CASRTSATYNEQFF.

The chain combines TRBV7-9 with TRBJ1-2; D remains ambiguous. The V gene lost 1 base and the J gene lost 7 bases, with 13 bases spanning the gap. This CDR3 contains 14 residues. Per germline, CDR1 SEHNR and CDR2 FQNEAQ (reference sequence). The DNA for the CDR3 is TGTGCCAGCAGCTTAGACAGTTCTATCTCTGGCTACACCTTC. Translating gives CASSLDSSISGYTF.

J is TRBJ2-2 and V is TRBV6-5; TRBD1 matches at 7 bases. The CDR3 spans 15 residues. V was pared by 6 bases and J by 7 bases, with 11 bases of the junction left unmatched. Germline-derived CDR1 and CDR2 are MNHEY and SVGAGI. DNA of the CDR3: TGTGCCAGCAGGGCGGACAGGTCTGAGAACGGGGAGCTGTTTTTT. It specifies CASRADRSENGELFF.

This clone was detected once. The chain recombines TRBV28 with TRBJ2-4; no reliable D call. V lost 6 bases, J lost 9 bases, and 18 bases lay in between. This CDR3 has 14 residues. Germline V gene data show CDR1 as MDHEN and CDR2 as SYDVKM. DNA of the CDR3: TGTGCCAGCAGCTCGCTCTCGGGTTATGGCATTCAGTACTTC. This translates into CASSSLSGYGIQYF. Using reference TRBV28 and TRBJ2-4 for the parts outside the CDR3, the full variable domain is DVKVTQSSRYLVKRTGEKVFLECVQDMDHENMFWYRQDPGLGLRLIYFSYDVKMKEKGDIPEGYSVSREKKERFSLILESASTNQTSMYLCASSSLSGYGIQYFGAGTRLSVL.

The chain employs TRBV6-5 and TRBJ2-1, with D possibly being TRBD2 (6 bases). Trimming took 0 bases from V and 5 from J, leaving 8 bases between them. Germline values: CDR1 MNHEY, CDR2 SVGAGI. This CDR3 contains 14 residues. The CDR3 reads CASSYSDYHNEQFF. The CDR3 DNA reads TGTGCCAGCAGTTACTCGGACTACCACAATGAGCAGTTCTTC.

This clone was seen just once. CDR3 sequence: CASSEFRANEKLFF. CDR3 nucleotides: TGCGCCAGCAGTGAGTTCAGGGCGAATGAAAAACTGTTTTTT. V usage is TRBV10-2 and J usage is TRBJ1-4, with D possibly being TRBD1 (5 bases). V was pared by 1 base and J by 5 bases, with 8 bases between. The CDR3 spans 14 residues. Germline lookup yields CDR1 WSHSY and CDR2 SAAADI.

J is TRBJ2-1 and V is TRBV5-4; D may be TRBD2 (5 bases). This CDR3 region has 14 residues. Trimming left V 2 bases short and J 8 bases short, with 14 bases between. Germline assignment: CDR1 SGHNT and CDR2 YYREEE (reference sequence). The CDR3, as DNA: TGTGCCAGCAGCTTACCGGCGGAGGAGGATGAGCAGTTCTTC. It is translated as CASSLPAEEDEQFF.

The V and J genes are TRBV2 and TRBJ2-1; TRBD2 matches 8 bases. The CDR3 has 14 amino acids. Trimming removed 8 bases from V and 0 bases from J; junction bases left unmatched: 3. From germline, CDR1 is SNHLY and CDR2 FYNNEI. The CDR3 coding sequence is TGTGCCAGCTCAACTAGCGGCTCCTACAATGAGCAGTTCTTC. It encodes CASSTSGSYNEQFF.

The rearrangement links TRBV9 to TRBJ2-2; 7 bases match TRBD2. V shed 4 bases and J 4 bases; nucleotides not matched to a gene: 10. CDR3 length: 16 residues. Germline-derived CDR1 and CDR2 are SGDLS and YYNGEE. The CDR3 reads CASSPRTSQGTGELFF. CDR3 bases: TGTGCCAGCAGCCCTCGGACTAGTCAGGGCACCGGGGAGCTGTTTTTT.

The chain uses TRBV28 and TRBJ1-5, with D hard to call. The CDR3 loop spans 12 amino acids. Looked up from germline, CDR1 is MDHEN and CDR2 is SYDVKM. The V end was cut by 8 bases, the J end by 3 bases, with 8 bases between. The DNA of the CDR3 is TGTGCCAGCGAAGTACTCAATCAGCCCCAGCATTTT. Translating gives CASEVLNQPQHF.

This clone was detected only once. The V and J genes are TRBV4-2 and TRBJ2-7, with D hard to call. Germline loops: CDR1 LGHNA, CDR2 YNFKEQ. The germline V and J ends were trimmed by 0 bases and 2 bases, with 11 bases remaining between them. CDR3 size: 15 residues. CDR3 DNA sequence: TGTGCCAGCAGCCAAGATCTGACTGAGACCTACGAGCAGTACTTC. Translation gives CASSQDLTETYEQYF.